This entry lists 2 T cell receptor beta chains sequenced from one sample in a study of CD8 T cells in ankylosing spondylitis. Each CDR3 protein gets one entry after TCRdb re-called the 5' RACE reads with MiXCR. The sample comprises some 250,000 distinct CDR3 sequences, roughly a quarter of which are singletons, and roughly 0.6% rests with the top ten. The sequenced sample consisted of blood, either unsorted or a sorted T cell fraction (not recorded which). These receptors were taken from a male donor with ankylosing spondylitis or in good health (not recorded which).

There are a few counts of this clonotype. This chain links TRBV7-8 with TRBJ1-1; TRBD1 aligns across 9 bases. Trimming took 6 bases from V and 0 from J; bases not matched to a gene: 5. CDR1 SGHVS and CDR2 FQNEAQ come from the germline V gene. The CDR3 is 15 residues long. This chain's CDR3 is CASRRGQGMNTEAFF. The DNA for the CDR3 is TGTGCCAGCAGGCGGGGACAGGGAATGAACACTGAAGCTTTCTTT.

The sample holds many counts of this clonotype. DNA of the CDR3: TGTGCCAGCAGTGAAGCGAATGCCGGGAATGACGAGCAGTACTTC. Translated: CASSEANAGNDEQYF. The rearrangement links TRBV2 to TRBJ2-7; possibly TRBD2 for D (5 bases). The V gene lost 0 bases and the J gene lost 5 bases, with 14 bases spanning the gap. Germline CDR1 is SNHLY and CDR2 is FYNNEI. This CDR3 spans 15 amino acids.